This TCR beta chain was sequenced for a study of blood T cells in healthy people across ages. General observations from the study: The fall in TCR beta diversity per million T cells was roughly linear with age. The long-lived group displayed more naive CD4+ cells, plus higher diversity, than the aged donors did. Any changes in expanded clonotypes were possibly confounded, as donor CMV status remained unknown.

About this clonotype itself: The antigen is unknown.

Next came a second PCR, run for about 6 to 12 cycles, which used a sample-barcoded 5' primer along with a J-beta primer mix. Using its own MiXCR run on the 5' RACE reads, TCRdb lists one record per CDR3 protein. The sample yields over 1,500,000 distinct CDR3 sequences, approximately 39% seen once. Each sample yielded at least 7 million isolated PBMCs. Germline V gives CDR1 SGHVS, CDR2 FQNEAQ. Trimming removed 5 bases at V and 5 bases at J, with 12 bases between. CDR3 length: 13 amino acids. This chain joins TRBV7-8 and TRBJ1-1; D gene uncertain. This sequence was found in a human donor in good health. Sequencing was performed on blood. The CDR3 sequence: CASSPPVRTEAFF. The CDR3 DNA reads TGTGCCAGCAGCCCCCCGGTAAGGACTGAAGCTTTCTTT.